The present TCR beta chain was sequenced within a study of blood T cell repertoires in COVID-19. Study-wide context: Acute and convalescent COVID-19 samples came from the United States, Italy and Spain. The analysed material was cDNA or gDNA that came from T cells, B-cell-depleted T cells, or PBMCs.

In the study's own analysis: Reference gene primer amplification gave nucleated cell count estimates. Generated by immunoSEQ multiplex PCR, the TCRdb table keeps only in-frame clones and is missing some. From that table come the V and J calls and clone size; the DNA was used to work out D and trimming. The data show 80,000 to 95,000 clones, roughly 86% seen once. This CDR3 comprises 15 residues. Germline V gene data show CDR1 as SGHRS and CDR2 as YFSETQ. Trimming at V came to 2 bases and at J to 1 base, leaving 3 bases not matched to a gene. This clone was observed a single time. The sample was peripheral blood. This chain links TRBV5-1 with TRBJ2-7, with TRBD1 identical over 10 bases. This clonotype was sampled from a man between 65 and 79 years old with acute or convalescent COVID-19. The CDR3 nucleotides read TGCGCCAGCAGCTTAGGGACAGGGGCTTCCTACGAGCAGTACTTC. Its translation is CASSLGTGASYEQYF.